This T cell receptor (beta chain) emerged from a study of shared clonotypes between healthy human individuals. Overall study results and limits: Larger richness was generally estimated for naive than memory subsets.

A word on this clone: Its specificity is not known.

Assay: immunoSEQ multiplex PCR; the TCRdb copy retains only in-frame clones and omits some. The table records some 2.4 million clones, approximately 93% of them present only once. V was pared by 8 bases and J by 2 bases, with 16 bases between. There are 15 residues in the CDR3. Germline V gene sequence: CDR1 MNHNS, CDR2 SASEGT. The specimen sequenced was naive CD4+ T cells from PBMCs. Sample subset: CD45RA+ positively selected. The TCR originated in a young man in good health. Some clones in this sample may be carry-over from other donors' samples. The rearrangement joins TRBV6-1 to TRBJ1-5, with a weak D call TRBD1 (6 bases). CDR3 sequence reads: CASRTGIRGNQPQHF. The CDR3 DNA reads as TGTGCCAGCCGAACAGGGATCCGGGGCAATCAGCCCCAGCATTTT.